Below are 2 T cell receptor beta chains sequenced from a single sample in a study of response to subunit inactivated influenza vaccine. MiXCR, applied by TCRdb to the RT-PCR reads, yields one record per CDR3 protein. The repertoire holds 550,000 to 800,000 distinct CDR3 sequences, with about a sixth as singletons. The sample was PBMCs from blood, taken roughly 12 days after vaccination. These receptors came from a man aged 50 to 59 who received an inactivated influenza vaccine.

The chain couples TRBV5-6 to TRBJ2-7, with D perhaps matching TRBD1 or TRBD2 (5 bases each). Germline CDR1 is SGHDT and CDR2 is YYEEEE. Deletions cut 1 base from V and 3 bases from J, with 17 bases between. This CDR3 has 16 amino acids. CDR3: CASSLTYPGPNYEQYF. CDR3 DNA sequence: TGTGCCAGCAGCTTGACATATCCGGGACCGAACTACGAGCAGTACTTC. The full variable domain, rest sourced from reference TRBV5-6 and TRBJ2-7, is DAGVTQSPTHLIKTRGQQVTLRCSPKSGHDTVSWYQQALGQGPQFIFQYYEEEERQRGNFPDRFSGHQFPNYSSELNVNALLLGDSALYLCASSLTYPGPNYEQYFGPGTRLTVT.

A few counts support this clonotype. V gene TRBV12-3 or TRBV12-4 combines with J gene TRBJ1-2, with D unresolved. V was trimmed by 5 bases and J by 2 bases, leaving 12 bases between them. The length of the CDR3 is 14 residues. The CDR3 spells CASSVKISNYGYTF. The CDR3 DNA reads TGTGCCAGCAGTGTAAAGATATCCAACTATGGCTACACCTTC.